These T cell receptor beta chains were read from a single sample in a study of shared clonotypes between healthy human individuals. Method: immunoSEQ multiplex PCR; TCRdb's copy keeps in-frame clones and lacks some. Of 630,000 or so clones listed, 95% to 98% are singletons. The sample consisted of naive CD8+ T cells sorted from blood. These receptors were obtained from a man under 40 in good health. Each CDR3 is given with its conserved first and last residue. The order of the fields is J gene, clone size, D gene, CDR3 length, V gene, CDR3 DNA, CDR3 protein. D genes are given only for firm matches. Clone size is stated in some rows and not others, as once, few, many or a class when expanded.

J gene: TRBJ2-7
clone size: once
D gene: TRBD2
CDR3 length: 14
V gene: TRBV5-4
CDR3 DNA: TGTGCCAGCAGCCCGATGACTAGCGGGAGCGAGCAGTACTTC
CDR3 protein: CASSPMTSGSEQYF

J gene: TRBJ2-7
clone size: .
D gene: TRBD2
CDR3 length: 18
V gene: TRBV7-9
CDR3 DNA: TGTGCCAGCAGCCCCGGCCCCGGGACTAGCGGGATGACCTACGAGCAGTACTTC
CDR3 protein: CASSPGPGTSGMTYEQYF

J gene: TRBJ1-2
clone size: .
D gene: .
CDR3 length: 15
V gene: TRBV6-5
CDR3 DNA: TGTGCCAGCAGTTACAGTAGTCGGCAGTCCTATGGCTACACCTTC
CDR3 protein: CASSYSSRQSYGYTF

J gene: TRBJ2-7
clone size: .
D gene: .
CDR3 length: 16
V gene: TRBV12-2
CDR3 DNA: TGTGCAAGTCCCCACCTCGACAGGGTGGGAGTATACGAGCAGTACTTC
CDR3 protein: CASPHLDRVGVYEQYF

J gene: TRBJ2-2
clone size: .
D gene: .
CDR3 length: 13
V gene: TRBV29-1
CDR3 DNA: TGCAGCGTCCCCGACCTAATCACCGGGGAGCTGTTTTTT
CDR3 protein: CSVPDLITGELFF

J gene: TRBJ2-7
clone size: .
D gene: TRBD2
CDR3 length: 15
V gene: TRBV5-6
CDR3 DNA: TGTGCCAGCAGCCGAGGACTAGCGGGACCTTACGAGCAGTACTTC
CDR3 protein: CASSRGLAGPYEQYF

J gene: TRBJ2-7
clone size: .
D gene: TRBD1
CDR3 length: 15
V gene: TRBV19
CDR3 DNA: TGTGCCAGTAGTGTATACCCGGGACAGGGATACGAGCAGTACTTC
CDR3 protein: CASSVYPGQGYEQYF

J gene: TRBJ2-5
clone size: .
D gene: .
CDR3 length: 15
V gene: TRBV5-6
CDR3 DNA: TGTGCCAGCAGGAGGGTGGAGGGGGCGAGTGAGACCCAGTACTTC
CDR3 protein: CASRRVEGASETQYF

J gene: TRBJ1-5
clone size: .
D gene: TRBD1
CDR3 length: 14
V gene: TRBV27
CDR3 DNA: TGTGCCAGCAGCCATGGGGACAGGGGTCAGCCCCAGCATTTT
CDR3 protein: CASSHGDRGQPQHF

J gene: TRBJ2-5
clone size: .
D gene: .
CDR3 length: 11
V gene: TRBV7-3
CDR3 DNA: TGTGCCAGCAGCTTACTTGAGACCCAGTACTTC
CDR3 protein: CASSLLETQYF

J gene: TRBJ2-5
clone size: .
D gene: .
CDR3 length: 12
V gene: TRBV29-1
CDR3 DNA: TGCAGCGTTGAAGGGACAGAAGAGACCCAGTACTTC
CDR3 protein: CSVEGTEETQYF

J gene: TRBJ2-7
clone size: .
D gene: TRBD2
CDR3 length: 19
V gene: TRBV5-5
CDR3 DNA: TGTGCCAGCAGCGCGGGACTAGCGGGAACAATGAAAGACCCGGGGGAGCAGTACTTC
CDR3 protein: CASSAGLAGTMKDPGEQYF

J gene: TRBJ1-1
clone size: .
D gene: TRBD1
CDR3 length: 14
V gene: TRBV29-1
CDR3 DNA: TGCAGCGTTGAAGGAGGACAGGGTTTTTTTGAAGCTTTCTTT
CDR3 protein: CSVEGGQGFFEAFF

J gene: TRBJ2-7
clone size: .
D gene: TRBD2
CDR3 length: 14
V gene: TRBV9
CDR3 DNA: TGTGCCAGCAGCGCCAGCGGGAGTGGGTACGAGCAGTACTTC
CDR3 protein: CASSASGSGYEQYF

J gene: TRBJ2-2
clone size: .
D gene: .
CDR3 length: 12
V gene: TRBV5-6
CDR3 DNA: TGTGCCAGCAGCTTGCTACTCGGGGAGCTGTTTTTT
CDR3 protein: CASSLLLGELFF

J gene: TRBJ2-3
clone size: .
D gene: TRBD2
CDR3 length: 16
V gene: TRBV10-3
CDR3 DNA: TGTGCCATCAGTGAGGCTAGCGGGAAAGGCACAGATACGCAGTATTTT
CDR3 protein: CAISEASGKGTDTQYF

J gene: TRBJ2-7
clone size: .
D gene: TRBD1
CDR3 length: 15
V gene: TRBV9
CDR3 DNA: TGTGCCAGCAGCGGGAGACAGGGGGCGAGCGACGAGCAGTACTTC
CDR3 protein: CASSGRQGASDEQYF

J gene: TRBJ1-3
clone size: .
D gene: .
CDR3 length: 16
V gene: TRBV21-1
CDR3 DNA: TGTGCCAGCAGCATATGGACAGGGAGGAGTGGAAACACCATATATTTT
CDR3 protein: CASSIWTGRSGNTIYF

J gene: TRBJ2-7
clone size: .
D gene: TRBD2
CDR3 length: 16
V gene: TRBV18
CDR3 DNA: TGTGCCAGCTCACCACTGGGGACTAGCGGTTACTACGAGCAGTACTTC
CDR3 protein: CASSPLGTSGYYEQYF

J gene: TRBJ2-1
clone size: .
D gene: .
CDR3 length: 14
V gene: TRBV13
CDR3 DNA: TGTGCCAGCAGCGTAGGCCCTCAGGGCAATGAGCAGTTCTTC
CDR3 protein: CASSVGPQGNEQFF

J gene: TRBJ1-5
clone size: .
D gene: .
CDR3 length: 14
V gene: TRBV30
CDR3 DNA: TGTGCCTGGAGTGAGGACGGGAGCAATCAGCCCCAGCATTTT
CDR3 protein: CAWSEDGSNQPQHF

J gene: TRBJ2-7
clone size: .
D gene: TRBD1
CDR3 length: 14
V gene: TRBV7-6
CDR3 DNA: TGTGCCAGCAGCGTGGGACAGGGACCCTACGAGCAGTACTTC
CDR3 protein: CASSVGQGPYEQYF